This T cell receptor beta chain was obtained from a study of blood T cells in healthy people across ages. Primed by a sample-barcoded 5' primer and a J-beta primer mix, a second PCR proceeded for 7 to 11 cycles. MiXCR, run by TCRdb on the 5' RACE reads, gives a single entry per CDR3 protein. The sample has about 840,000 distinct CDR3 sequences, about 29% seen once. This clonotype came up many times. From germline, CDR1 is SNHLY and CDR2 FYNNEI. The trim removed 6 bases at V and 4 bases at J, leaving 5 bases unmatched. There are 14 residues in the CDR3. Separately, the same data were catalogued under a study of T cells of mothers and their children.

V usage is TRBV2 and J usage is TRBJ1-4, with 7 bases lining up with TRBD1. The source material was blood. The receptor comes from a woman aged 40 to 50 in good health. CDR3 residues: CASSYRGDNEKLFF. The CDR3, as DNA: TGTGCCAGCAGCTACAGGGGCGATAATGAAAAACTGTTTTTT.